This T cell receptor beta chain was sequenced during a study of OX40 agonist ivuxolimab in advanced cancers. Assay used: immunoSEQ multiplex PCR; TCRdb lists only in-frame clones, some missing. The sample holds 55,000 to 90,000 clones, 88% seen once. CDR3 size: 13 residues. J lost 5 bases, V lost 4 bases, and 4 bases had no gene match. Germline CDR1 is ENHRY and CDR2 is SYGVKD. General observations from the study: Normalized expansion of T-cell clones was also low for some nonresponders. Those patients achieving a partial response at 0.1-3.0 mg/kg showed among the lowest clonal expansion.

Note on this clone: The antigen is undetermined.

The genes are TRBV10-3 and TRBJ1-1; 7 nucleotides align to TRBD1. This specimen was CD4+ or CD8+ T cells sorted from blood, taken in a trial of the OX40 agonist ivuxolimab. This TCR derives from an adult with an advanced solid tumor such as melanoma, head and neck, liver or kidney cancer. CDR3 DNA: TGTGCCATCAGTGGCCGACAGGGTACTGAAGCTTTCTTT. Translated: CAISGRQGTEAFF.